This TCR beta chain came from a study of beta chain features in type 1 diabetes. Looking at the study overall: Patients were similar to healthy donors in age and gender (as well as in cell yields).

The V and J ends lost 8 bases and 4 bases, in that order; junction bases with no gene match: 5. Germline values: CDR1 LNHDA, CDR2 SQIVND (reference sequence). The length of the CDR3 is 13 residues. CD4+ cells of the naive, central memory, regulatory and stem cell-like memory types were sorted via CD45RO/CCR7/CD25/CD127/CD95/CD27. Sequencing targeted expressed TCRB transcripts, as all isolated RNA had been reverse transcribed. Measured with immunoSEQ multiplex PCR; TCRdb has only the in-frame clones, and not every one. The sample contains hundreds of thousands of clones, 15% to 17% of which appear only once. This clone was found once. Its antigen remains unknown. Other DNA sequences from this sample encode an identical CDR3 as well. Findings and limits, study-wide: It was not settled here whether HLA type affects TCRB rearrangement. A greater similarity of naive, central memory and Treg TCRB repertoires was seen among patients than among healthy donors.

This TCR was sampled from a man aged 18-30 years in good health. Sample: naive CD4+ T cells from blood. This rearrangement joins TRBV19 to TRBJ2-7; TRBD1 agrees at 10 bases. CDR3 nucleotides: TGTGCCAGTCGAGACAGGGGGCGTTACGAGCAGTACTTC. Translated, it gives CASRDRGRYEQYF. The full variable domain, completed using reference TRBV19 and TRBJ2-7, is DGGITQSPKYLFRKEGQNVTLSCEQNLNHDAMYWYRQDPGQGLRLIYYSQIVNDFQKGDIAEGYSVSREKKESFPLTVTSAQKNPTAFYLCASRDRGRYEQYFGPGTRLTVT.